A single sample is the source of the 13 T cell receptor beta chains below, sequenced in a study of blood T cells in healthy people across ages. With a J-beta primer mix and a sample-barcoded 5' primer, a second PCR ran about 7 to 12 cycles. Each CDR3 protein is one row after TCRdb ran MiXCR on the 5' RACE reads. Among about 730,000 distinct CDR3 sequences listed, roughly 44% were seen once. Sequenced: blood. The receptors stem from a woman aged 55 to 70 in good health.

Of note for this clonotype: At one of its ends the junction is not consistent with the germline gene, which may arise from a read error. The genes are TRBV5-1 and TRBJ2-3; D unclear. Germline CDR1 reads SGHRS; CDR2 reads YFSETQ. The CDR3 length is 13 residues. CDR3 sequence: CASSLRLEDTRYF. The CDR3 coding sequence is TGCGCCAGCAGCTTGAGGCTCGAGGATACGCGGTATTTT.

This chain joins TRBV6-5 and TRBJ2-1; 7 bases line up with TRBD1. In germline, CDR1 is MNHEY, CDR2 SVGAGI. There are 14 residues in the CDR3. Trimming removed 4 bases from V and 6 bases from J; junction bases left unmatched: 6. This chain's CDR3 is CASSSTGFGNEQFF. As DNA, the CDR3 is TGTGCCAGCAGTTCGACAGGGTTTGGCAATGAGCAGTTCTTC.

A word on this clonotype: One end of the junction fails to match germline, which may point to a read error. The chain is built from TRBV6-2 or TRBV6-3 and TRBJ1-5; 8 nucleotides agree with TRBD1. Germline V gene lookup returns CDR1 MNHEY and CDR2 SVGEGT. The CDR3 contains 15 residues. In nucleotides, the CDR3 is TGTGCCAACAGTTATAGGACAGGGCGCAATCAGCCCCAGCATTTT. Translating it yields CANSYRTGRNQPQHF.

The sample holds a few counts of this clonotype. V is TRBV20-1 and J is TRBJ2-1; unclear D gene. CDR1 is DFQATT, CDR2 SNEGSKA, per germline (reference sequence). There are 13 residues in the CDR3. Deletions cut 3 bases from V and 9 bases from J, with 15 bases between. CDR3 DNA sequence: TGCAGTGCTAGGGGCGGACCCCAATTTGAGCAGTTCTTC. Its protein is CSARGGPQFEQFF.

The CDR3 DNA is TGTGCCAGCAGCCAGGGGGCCAGTACCTACGAGCAGTACTTC. Residues: CASSQGASTYEQYF. This chain connects TRBV7-6 to TRBJ2-7; 8 bases align to TRBD1. This CDR3 spans 14 amino acids. The V segment lost 5 bases and the J segment 2 bases; nucleotides outside the gene matches: 5. The germline gives CDR1 SGHVS, CDR2 FNYEAQ.

To note about this clonotype: At one end the junction does not follow the germline gene, possibly because of a read error. The chain links TRBV6-1 to TRBJ1-5; weak D call: TRBD1 (6 bases). Germline lookup yields CDR1 MNHNS and CDR2 SASEGT. CDR3 length equals 16 residues. The CDR3 loop reads CACSEPTGYSNQPQHF. Written as DNA, the CDR3 is TGTGCCTGCAGTGAGCCGACAGGTTATAGCAATCAGCCCCAGCATTTT.

This clonotype has a handful of counts. This sequence joins TRBV20-1 and TRBJ1-1, with D unresolved. Germline V gene lookup returns CDR1 DFQATT and CDR2 SNEGSKA (reference sequence). The CDR3 has 13 residues. Between the trimmed V and J ends, which lost 4 bases and 3 bases, there was a span of 12 bases. The CDR3 DNA follows: TGCAGTGCTATTTCCTGGGGAGACACTGAAGCTTTCTTT. Translated: CSAISWGDTEAFF.

The chain employs TRBV2 and TRBJ2-1, with D perhaps TRBD2 (5 bases). This CDR3 region has 15 residues. Germline CDR1 reads SNHLY; CDR2 reads FYNNEI. The germline V and J ends were trimmed by 3 bases and 4 bases, with 13 bases remaining between them. The CDR3 bases are TGTGCCAGCAGTGAGGCTAGCCAAACTTACAATGAGCAGTTCTTC. Protein product: CASSEASQTYNEQFF.

This clonotype was counted at least ten times. The chain links TRBV9 to TRBJ2-3; D gene uncertain. V lost 4 bases to trimming and J lost 3 bases, with 15 bases between them. Germline V gene lookup returns CDR1 SGDLS and CDR2 YYNGEE. The CDR3 is made up of 15 amino acids. In DNA, the CDR3 is TGTGCCAGCAGCTCGCGGACCCTCCCTACAGATACGCAGTATTTT. Encoded protein: CASSSRTLPTDTQYF.

In DNA form, the CDR3 reads TGTGCCAGCAGCTCTGGACACCCCCGAAGGAGCAATCAGCCCCAGCATTTT. It translates to CASSSGHPRRSNQPQHF. The chain employs TRBV2 and TRBJ1-5, with a weak D call TRBD1 (5 bases). Germline V gene lookup returns CDR1 SNHLY and CDR2 FYNNEI. The CDR3 extends over 17 amino acids. Trimming stripped 6 bases from V and 1 base from J, with 19 bases between.

The gene calls are TRBV27 and TRBJ2-7; weak D call: TRBD1 (6 bases). The CDR3 sequence is 15 residues long. Germline V gene lookup returns CDR1 MNHEY and CDR2 SMNVEV (reference sequence). Deletions cut 5 bases from V and 0 bases from J, with 14 bases between. CDR3 bases: TGTGCCAGCAGTCCTCCGGGACATTTCTCCTACGAGCAGTACTTC. Its protein is CASSPPGHFSYEQYF.

This chain uses TRBV7-7 with TRBJ2-1; 16 bases agree with TRBD2. The V gene's germline CDR1 is SSHAT and CDR2 FNYEAQ (reference sequence). The V segment lost 5 bases and the J segment 2 bases; nucleotides outside the gene matches: 9. The CDR3 is made up of 19 amino acids. CDR3 nucleotide sequence: TGTGCCAGCAGCAAGGCGGGACTAGCGGGGGGGCCCCCCTACAATGAGCAGTTCTTC. This sequence encodes CASSKAGLAGGPPYNEQFF.

This clonotype was seen ten or more times. The rearrangement uses TRBV20-1 and TRBJ2-3, with 10 nucleotides matching TRBD1. Germline CDR1 reads DFQATT; CDR2 reads SNEGSKA (reference sequence). The CDR3 is made up of 18 amino acids. The J segment lost 0 bases and the V segment lost 4 bases, leaving 13 bases of the junction unmatched. The CDR3 here is CSAINSRDRGTSTDTQYF. The CDR3 DNA sequence: TGCAGTGCTATTAACAGCCGGGACAGGGGAACTAGCACAGATACGCAGTATTTT.